The 4 T cell receptor beta chains in this list originate from one sample, sequenced in a study of shared clonotypes between healthy human individuals. TCRdb's copy holds only in-frame clones and misses some; the assay was immunoSEQ multiplex PCR. The sample has millions of clones, about 95% seen once. CD45RO-negative, CCR7-selected cells formed the naive CD8 fraction, which excluded terminally differentiated effector memory CD45RA+ cells. Sequences were obtained from naive CD8+ T cells sorted from blood. The source of these receptors is a young man in good health.

The chain's CDR3 is CASSEMVTGELFF. The CDR3 DNA follows: TGTGCCAGCAGTGAAATGGTCACCGGGGAGCTGTTTTTT. V is TRBV6-1 and J is TRBJ2-2; D is undetermined. V was trimmed by 2 bases and J by 4 bases, leaving 5 bases between them. Germline CDR1 MNHNS, CDR2 SASEGT. The CDR3 covers 13 residues.

V gene TRBV11-3 combines with J gene TRBJ2-2; D call uncertain. CDR1 is SGHNT and CDR2 is YENEEA in the germline V gene. The CDR3 has 13 residues. The V end was cut by 5 bases, the J end by 2 bases, with 6 bases between. In DNA form, the CDR3 reads TGTGCCAGCAGCGAACGCAACACCGGGGAGCTGTTTTTT. Translation: CASSERNTGELFF.

V is TRBV11-2 and J is TRBJ2-5; maybe TRBD1 (6 bases). The CDR3 runs 14 residues. Germline lookup yields CDR1 SGHAT and CDR2 FQNNGV. V shed 5 bases and J shed 5 bases, with 15 bases lying between them. In DNA form, the CDR3 reads TGTGCCAGCAGCCATACAGGGCTCGGGGAGACCCAGTACTTC. Protein: CASSHTGLGETQYF.

A single count supports this clone. A read error may account for a junction end that differs from germline. The gene calls are TRBV7-4 and TRBJ2-2; 7 nucleotides match TRBD2. Germline V gene sequence: CDR1 SGHVT, CDR2 SQSDAQ. The CDR3 covers 19 residues. CDR3 amino acids: CASSLAPSGLRVNTGELFF. The CDR3 region has the DNA TGTGCCAGCAGCCTAGCCCCTAGCGGACTAAGAGTTAACACCGGGGAGCTGTTTTTT.